Listed below are T cell receptor beta chains from one sample, sequenced in a study of blood T cell repertoires in COVID-19. Profiling relied on immunoSEQ multiplex PCR, and the TCRdb table lists in-frame clones only, not all of them. Of about 170,000 clones listed, 70% to 90% are singletons. What was sequenced was peripheral blood. These receptors came from a woman aged 80 or over with COVID-19, enrolled during active disease. Each CDR3 is given with its conserved first and last residue. D genes are given only for firm matches. Clone size is given for some rows only: seen once, a few or many times, or a class if the clone is expanded.

V: TRBV4-2; D: TRBD1; size: .; J: TRBJ1-3; CDR3: CASSPQGQGRTGNTIYF; DNA: TGTGCCAGCAGCCCGCAGGGACAGGGGAGGACTGGAAACACCATATATTTT
V: TRBV4-2; D: .; size: .; J: TRBJ1-5; CDR3: CASSQDGQRDQPQHF; DNA: TGTGCCAGCAGCCAGGATGGACAGAGAGATCAGCCCCAGCATTTT
V: TRBV14; D: .; size: .; J: TRBJ2-1; CDR3: CASSQVGLRQFF; DNA: TGTGCCAGCAGCCAGGTTGGTTTGAGGCAGTTCTTC
V: TRBV28; D: .; size: .; J: TRBJ1-4; CDR3: CASLAANEKLFF; DNA: TGTGCCAGCCTCGCGGCGAATGAAAAACTGTTTTTT
V: TRBV6-5; D: .; size: .; J: TRBJ2-7; CDR3: CATTGPGVGEQYF; DNA: TGTGCCACTACGGGACCAGGGGTCGGCGAGCAGTACTTC
V: TRBV6-5; D: TRBD1; size: .; J: TRBJ2-7; CDR3: CASRPTGGLGEQYF; DNA: TGTGCCAGCAGGCCGACAGGGGGCCTGGGCGAGCAGTACTTC
V: TRBV25-1; D: .; size: .; J: TRBJ1-5; CDR3: CASSTGLTQHF; DNA: TGTGCCAGCAGTACAGGGTTGACCCAGCATTTT
V: TRBV16; D: TRBD1; size: .; J: TRBJ1-1; CDR3: CASSQRPQTGQGFRAFF; DNA: TGTGCCAGCAGCCAACGGCCCCAAACGGGACAGGGTTTTAGAGCTTTCTTT
V: TRBV28; D: TRBD1; size: .; J: TRBJ1-4; CDR3: CASSLSDRADKANEKLFF; DNA: TGTGCCAGCAGTTTATCGGACAGGGCGGATAAGGCTAATGAAAAACTGTTTTTT
V: TRBV4-2; D: .; size: .; J: TRBJ2-1; CDR3: CASSQVPGRSYNEQFF; DNA: TGTGCCAGCAGCCAAGTCCCCGGTCGCTCCTACAATGAGCAGTTCTTC
V: TRBV2; D: TRBD2; size: .; J: TRBJ2-5; CDR3: CASSESLAVQETQYF; DNA: TGTGCCAGCAGTGAATCTCTAGCGGTCCAAGAGACCCAGTACTTC
V: TRBV28; D: TRBD1; size: .; J: TRBJ1-2; CDR3: CASSSGQGALGYGYTF; DNA: TGTGCCAGCAGTTCGGGACAGGGGGCTTTGGGCTATGGCTACACCTTC
V: TRBV7-9; D: .; size: .; J: TRBJ1-1; CDR3: CASSLTTVVNTEAFF; DNA: TGTGCCAGCAGCCTGACTACAGTAGTGAACACTGAAGCTTTCTTT
V: TRBV19; D: .; size: .; J: TRBJ1-3; CDR3: CASLRPGLSSGNTIYF; DNA: TGTGCCAGCTTAAGACCCGGGTTGAGCTCTGGAAACACCATATATTTT
V: TRBV6-5; D: .; size: .; J: TRBJ1-1; CDR3: CASSTYRNTEAFF; DNA: TGTGCCAGCAGTACTTACAGGAACACTGAAGCTTTCTTT
V: TRBV4-2; D: TRBD1; size: .; J: TRBJ1-5; CDR3: CASSDYRGSNQPQHF; DNA: TGTGCCAGCAGCGATTACAGGGGTAGCAATCAGCCCCAGCATTTT
V: TRBV5-4; D: TRBD1; size: once; J: TRBJ2-4; CDR3: CASSNRDRGSKSIQYF; DNA: TGTGCCAGCAGCAACCGGGACAGGGGGAGTAAAAGCATTCAGTACTTC
V: TRBV28; D: TRBD1; size: .; J: TRBJ1-2; CDR3: CASLTQGASAVSGYTF; DNA: TGTGCCAGCCTAACGCAGGGGGCGTCTGCTGTCTCTGGCTACACCTTC
V: TRBV7-8; D: TRBD2; size: .; J: TRBJ2-1; CDR3: CASSNPRERSYNEQFF; DNA: TGTGCCAGCAGCAACCCGCGGGAGCGGTCCTACAATGAGCAGTTCTTC
V: TRBV5-1; D: .; size: .; J: TRBJ1-3; CDR3: CASSPSGASGNTIYF; DNA: TGCGCCAGCAGTCCTTCTGGGGCCTCTGGAAACACCATATATTTT
V: TRBV7-6; D: .; size: .; J: TRBJ2-5; CDR3: CASSNPGTAGETQYF; DNA: TGTGCCAGCAGCAATCCCGGGACTGCCGGAGAGACCCAGTACTTC
V: TRBV4-3; D: .; size: .; J: TRBJ2-7; CDR3: CASSQDLGLKGYEQYF; DNA: TGCGCCAGCAGCCAAGATCTTGGCCTTAAGGGGTACGAGCAGTACTTC
V: TRBV7-2; D: .; size: few; J: TRBJ2-3; CDR3: CASSLGRDSYTQYF; DNA: TGTGCCAGCAGCTTAGGCCGGGACTCGTATACGCAGTATTTT
V: TRBV5-1; D: TRBD2; size: .; J: TRBJ2-3; CDR3: CASRPAGVTDTQYF; DNA: TGCGCCAGCCGGCCAGCGGGGGTCACAGATACGCAGTATTTT